These 10 T cell receptor beta chains originate from one sample sequenced in a study of blood T cells in healthy people across ages. A sample-barcoded 5' primer and a J-beta primer mix were used in a second PCR of roughly 7 to 11 cycles. MiXCR, applied by TCRdb to the 5' RACE reads, yields one record per CDR3 protein. The table has some 760,000 distinct CDR3 sequences, about 25% seen once. These same data were also listed under a study on T cells of mothers and their children.

The sample was blood. The receptors derive from a boy aged 5-17 years in good health.

This clonotype has more than one count but fewer than ten. One end of the junction does not line up with germline, which may come from a read error. The V gene is TRBV9, the J gene TRBJ2-3; the D is unclear. The CDR3 runs 17 residues. Germline CDR1 SGDLS, CDR2 YYNGEE. CDR3: CASGVGGAVGGTDTQYF. CDR3 coding DNA: TGTGCCAGCGGCGTAGGCGGAGCAGTTGGGGGCACAGATACGCAGTATTTT.

This clonotype was counted between two and nine times. The J gene is TRBJ2-5, the V gene TRBV7-3, with TRBD2 matching 9 bases. J gave up 5 bases and V 2 bases, and 6 bases lay outside the gene matches. This CDR3 has 15 amino acids. CDR1 and CDR2 from the germline V gene are SGHTA and FQGTGA. For the CDR3, the DNA is TGTGCCAGCAGCTTAGCGGGAGGGCCTTTTGAGACCCAGTACTTC. Encoded protein: CASSLAGGPFETQYF. Using reference TRBV7-3 and TRBJ2-5 for the parts outside the CDR3, the full variable domain is GAGVSQTPSNKVTEKGKYVELRCDPISGHTALYWYRQSLGQGPEFLIYFQGTGAADDSGLPNDRFFAVRPEGSVSTLKIQRTERGDSAVYLCASSLAGGPFETQYFGPGTRLLVL.

This clonotype was counted a few times. The chain uses TRBV11-2 and TRBJ2-4, with D perhaps matching TRBD1 (6 bases). The CDR3 loop spans 16 amino acids. V was trimmed by 5 bases and J by 0 bases, leaving 14 bases between them. Germline CDR1 SGHAT, CDR2 FQNNGV. This CDR3 is CASSPGQILAKNIQYF. The CDR3 region has the DNA TGTGCCAGCAGCCCCGGACAGATCCTAGCCAAAAACATTCAGTACTTC.

The rearrangement links TRBV28 to TRBJ2-1; 8 bases are a match to TRBD2. Germline V lookup: CDR1 MDHEN, CDR2 SYDVKM. CDR3 size: 18 residues. V was pared by 5 bases and J by 3 bases, with 15 bases of the junction left unmatched. DNA of the CDR3: TGTGCCAGCAGTGCTCTCCTCTCGGCGGGAGGACTCTACAATGAGCAGTTCTTC. Encoded protein: CASSALLSAGGLYNEQFF.

CDR3 nucleotide sequence: TGCAGCGTTTCAGGGGGGATACTAGCCTATGGCTACACCTTC. Translation gives CSVSGGILAYGYTF. The V call is TRBV29-1, the J call TRBJ1-2; 7 bases are a match to TRBD1. Losses at the gene ends were 5 bases for V and 4 bases for J; bases not matched to a gene: 10. CDR1 is SQVTM and CDR2 is ANQGSEA in the germline V gene. This CDR3 has 14 residues.

This chain uses TRBV5-6 with TRBJ1-1, with D hard to call. V was trimmed by 0 bases and J by 8 bases, leaving 11 bases between them. Germline CDR1 SGHDT, CDR2 YYEEEE. There are 13 residues in the CDR3. CDR3 region: CASSLARRGEAFF. In nucleotides, the CDR3 is TGTGCCAGCAGCTTGGCAAGGCGTGGCGAAGCTTTCTTT.

This clonotype was found many times. This chain joins TRBV7-2 and TRBJ2-5, with TRBD1 as a possible D gene (6 bases). The CDR3 is 15 amino acids. Germline loops: CDR1 SGHTA, CDR2 FQGNSA. V shed 2 bases and J shed 4 bases, with 14 bases lying between them. The DNA of the CDR3 is TGTGCCAGCAGCTTACTCAGGGGCAGGAGAGAGACCCAGTACTTC. Its protein product is CASSLLRGRRETQYF.

The chain links TRBV3-1 to TRBJ1-5; D uncertain. Per the germline V gene, CDR1 is LGHDT and CDR2 is YNNKEL (reference sequence). CDR3 length: 14 residues. Trimming took 3 bases from V and 6 from J, leaving 12 bases between them. The CDR3 bases are TGTGCCAGCAGCCAGGGTGTCAGCCCTCAGCCCCAGCATTTT. This codes for CASSQGVSPQPQHF.

As concerns this clonotype: Because the CDR3's place on the DNA is in doubt, the DNA is left out and the CDR3 is given as listed by TCRdb. The chain has TRBV6-6 and TRBJ2-7; the D segment call TRBD1 is taken from the table without a DNA check. From its first to its last residue, the CDR3 has 15 amino acids. Germline CDR1 is MNHNY and CDR2 is SVGAGI (reference sequence). The CDR3 here is CASKFGPGGSCEQYF.

This clonotype has a handful of counts. This sequence joins TRBV29-1 and TRBJ1-2; D remains unclear. CDR1 and CDR2 from the germline V gene are SQVTM and ANQGSEA. Deletions cut 2 bases from V and 3 bases from J, with 10 bases between. The CDR3 is 13 residues long. The CDR3 is CSVERDGDYGYTF. The CDR3 nucleotides read TGCAGCGTTGAAAGGGATGGGGACTATGGCTACACCTTC.